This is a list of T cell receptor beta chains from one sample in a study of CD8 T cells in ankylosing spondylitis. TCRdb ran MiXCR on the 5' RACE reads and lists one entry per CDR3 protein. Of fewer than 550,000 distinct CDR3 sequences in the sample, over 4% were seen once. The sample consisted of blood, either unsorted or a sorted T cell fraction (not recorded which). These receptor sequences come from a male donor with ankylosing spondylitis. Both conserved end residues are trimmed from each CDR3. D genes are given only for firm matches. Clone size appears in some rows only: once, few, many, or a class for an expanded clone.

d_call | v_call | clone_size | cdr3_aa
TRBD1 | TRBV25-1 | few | ASSETGGSSPLH
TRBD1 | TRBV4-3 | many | ASSQTGTGGLVYGYT
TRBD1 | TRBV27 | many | ASSFQLIGTGSTDTQY
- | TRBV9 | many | ASSVSRERSGANVLT
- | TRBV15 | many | ATSSLRHTNTGELF
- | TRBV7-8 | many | ASSSQTWDEQF
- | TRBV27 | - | ASSLSADSYEQY
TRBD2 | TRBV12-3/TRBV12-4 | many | ASSGGVARGSQY
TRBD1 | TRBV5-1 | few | ASRTGTVTYEQY
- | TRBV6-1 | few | ASSPNSGASGKLF
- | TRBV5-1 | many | ASSFEPLTGNTIY
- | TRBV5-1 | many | ASSPVAGLNYGYT
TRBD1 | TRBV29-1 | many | SVEQTGGDEQF
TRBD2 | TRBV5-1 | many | ASSFGTSFEQY
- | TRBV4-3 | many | ASSQAVWRPYGYT
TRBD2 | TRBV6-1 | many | ASSTTSGDSYNEQF
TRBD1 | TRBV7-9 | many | ASSLGQDYGYT
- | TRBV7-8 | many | ASSPEVENTEAF
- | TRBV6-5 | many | ASSYSVGQNTEAF
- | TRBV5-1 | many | ASSLAGALDNTIY
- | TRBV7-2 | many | ASSLRTPPDTQY
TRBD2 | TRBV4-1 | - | ASSQPSGRETQY
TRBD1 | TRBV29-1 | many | SVKETGWDEKLF
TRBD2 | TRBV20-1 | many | SAFDQRGNNEQF
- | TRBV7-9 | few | ASSLEVGYT
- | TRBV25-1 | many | ASSENLDEQF
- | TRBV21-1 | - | ASSKEAEGEQY
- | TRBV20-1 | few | SARGLYQETQY
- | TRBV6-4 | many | ASSSGGAFSTDTQY
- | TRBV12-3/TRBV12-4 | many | ASSLSSLRYGYT
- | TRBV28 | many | ASVGEQETQY
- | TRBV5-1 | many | ASSLVGPGNTEAF
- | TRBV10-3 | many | AIRLGRGETQY
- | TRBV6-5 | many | ASGRGNEQY
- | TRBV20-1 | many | SARDRVQKPYGYT
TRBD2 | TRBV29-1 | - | SVEGAASGNYNEQF
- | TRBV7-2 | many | ASSLAGPSYNEQF
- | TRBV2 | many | ASSEVYEQY
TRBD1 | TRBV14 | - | ASRITGEAGELF
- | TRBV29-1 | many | SGTTATNYGYT
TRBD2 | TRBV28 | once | ASSPGTSGYTDTQS
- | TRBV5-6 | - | ASSFFLGGRSPDTQY
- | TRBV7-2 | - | ASSFRSGDSNQPQH
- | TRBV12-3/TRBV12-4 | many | ASSFSGGYEKLF
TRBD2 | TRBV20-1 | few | SASRTSGITYNEQF
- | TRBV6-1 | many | ASSQNWTPDQPQH
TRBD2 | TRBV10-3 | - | AISVSGGTDTQY
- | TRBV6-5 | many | ASSNSLVLT
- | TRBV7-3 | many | ASSLYGQETQY
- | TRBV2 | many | ASSESVEQF
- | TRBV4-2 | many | ASSQDPVRETQY